One sample yielded the 29 T cell receptor beta chains listed below, sequenced in a study of T cells in Graves' hyperthyroidism and ophthalmopathy. What was amplified from RNA transcripts were TCR beta CDR3 regions. With the HTBI primer set, the TCR CDR3 went through a first round of RT-PCR. TCRdb redid the calling of the multiplex PCR reads with MiXCR, one entry per CDR3 protein. Of tens of thousands of distinct CDR3 sequences listed, 45% to 65% are singletons. The sequenced sample consisted of peripheral blood or thyroid tissue (not recorded which). Receptor source: a man aged 18 to 30 with Graves' hyperthyroidism.

A note on this clonotype: Since a much larger clone is just one base distant, this may be a read error. Lacking the conserved final phenylalanine or tryptophan, this CDR3 likely reflects a read error. The chain couples TRBV18 to TRBJ1-2; D is unclear. Per germline, CDR1 KGHSH and CDR2 LQKENI. The V and J ends lost 3 bases and 4 bases respectively, with 15 bases between them. The CDR3 sequence is 15 residues long. CDR3 region: CASSPRNEFAYGYTY. The CDR3, as DNA: TGTGCCAGCTCACCTCGTAATGAGTTCGCCTATGGCTACACCTAC.

The gene calls are TRBV7-3 and TRBJ2-2; 9 positions match TRBD1. The V segment lost 2 bases and the J segment 4 bases; nucleotides outside the gene matches: 5. The CDR3 is 16 residues long. Per germline, CDR1 SGHTA and CDR2 FQGTGA. This CDR3 is CASSLSGTGSTGELFF. CDR3 coding DNA: TGTGCCAGCAGCTTATCCGGGACAGGGTCCACCGGGGAGCTGTTTTTT. The full variable domain, rest sourced from reference TRBV7-3 and TRBJ2-2, is GAGVSQTPSNKVTEKGKYVELRCDPISGHTALYWYRQSLGQGPEFLIYFQGTGAADDSGLPNDRFFAVRPEGSVSTLKIQRTERGDSAVYLCASSLSGTGSTGELFFGEGSRLTVL.

The chain uses TRBV5-1 and TRBJ2-7; D uncertain. Germline loops: CDR1 SGHRS, CDR2 YFSETQ. V dropped 0 bases and J dropped 9 bases, with 1 base sitting between them. CDR3 length: 9 residues. The DNA for the CDR3 is TGCGCCAGCAGCTTGGGGCAGTACTTC. Translated, it gives CASSLGQYF. Complete variable domain (other parts from reference TRBV5-1 and TRBJ2-7): KAGVTQTPRYLIKTRGQQVTLSCSPISGHRSVSWYQQTPGQGLQFLFEYFSETQRNKGNFPGRFSGRQFSNSRSEMNVSTLELGDSALYLCASSLGQYFGPGTRLTVT.

This clonotype was detected many times. This sequence joins TRBV3-1 and TRBJ1-5; D ambiguous. Germline V gene lookup returns CDR1 LGHDT and CDR2 YNNKEL (reference sequence). The CDR3 is 14 amino acids. V shed 4 bases and J shed 1 base, with 8 bases lying between them. CDR3 coding DNA: TGTGCCAGCAGCCTTGCCGTAAGCAATCAGCCCCAGCATTTT. It yields the protein CASSLAVSNQPQHF.

This clonotype was detected only a few times. V is TRBV9 and J is TRBJ1-1, with D hard to call. Germline CDR1 and CDR2: SGDLS and YYNGEE. Trimming left V 0 bases short and J 2 bases short, with 11 bases between. The length of the CDR3 is 15 residues. Written as DNA, the CDR3 is TGTGCCAGCAGCGTAGGAGTCGGAGCTAACACTGAAGCTTTCTTT. It is translated as CASSVGVGANTEAFF.

This clonotype was counted many times. The chain recombines TRBV12-3 or TRBV12-4 with TRBJ1-5; D is undetermined. This CDR3 is built from 12 residues. The V end lost 3 bases, the J end lost 6 bases, and 6 bases lay between the germline ends. The CDR3 sequence: CASSFSAQPQHF. The CDR3, as DNA: TGTGCCAGCAGTTTTTCGGCTCAGCCCCAGCATTTT.

The genes are TRBV28 and TRBJ1-2, with 7 positions matching TRBD1. Germline V gene sequence: CDR1 MDHEN, CDR2 SYDVKM. Unmatched junction bases numbered 15, after V lost 5 bases and J lost 0 bases. This CDR3 is 18 amino acids long. The CDR3 DNA sequence: TGTGCCAGCAGTCGGACTAGCGCGGCCGGGACAGCTAACTATGGCTACACCTTC. Translating gives CASSRTSAAGTANYGYTF.

This clonotype appeared many times. This chain links TRBV20-1 with TRBJ2-7; 8 nucleotides align to TRBD2. The CDR3 runs 18 residues. Germline V gives CDR1 DFQATT, CDR2 SNEGSKA (reference sequence). V shed 0 bases and J 1 base; nucleotides not matched to a gene: 14. This chain's CDR3 is CSARDLGSGTSLSYEQYF. CDR3 DNA: TGCAGTGCTAGAGATCTGGGTAGCGGGACGTCTTTATCCTACGAGCAGTACTTC.

This clonotype has ten or more counts. The chain combines TRBV18 with TRBJ1-2; possible D gene TRBD1, 5 bases. Germline V gene lookup returns CDR1 KGHSH and CDR2 LQKENI. CDR3 length: 12 residues. V gave up 1 base and J gave up 6 bases, with 6 bases separating them. CDR3 sequence reads: CASSPQGNGYTF. CDR3 DNA: TGTGCCAGCTCACCACAGGGGAATGGCTACACCTTC.

As regards this clonotype: The CDR3 end shows no conserved phenylalanine or tryptophan, and so a read error is likely. This rearrangement joins TRBV4-3 to TRBJ1-5; the D is unclear. V lost 4 bases and J lost 2, with 15 bases in between. This CDR3 region has 16 residues. Germline V gene lookup returns CDR1 LGHNA and CDR2 YSLEER. The chain's CDR3 is CASSPSQFHGNQPQHL. The CDR3 DNA sequence: TGCGCCAGCAGCCCCTCTCAGTTCCATGGCAATCAGCCCCAGCATCTC.

Details on this clonotype: The conserved final phenylalanine or tryptophan is absent from the CDR3, which likely points to a read error. The CDR3 protein is CASRPLYWVEQYL. CDR3 coding DNA: TGTGCCAGCAGACCCTTGTATTGGGTCGAGCAGTACCTC. The rearrangement uses TRBV12-3 or TRBV12-4 and TRBJ2-7; unclear D gene. The V end lost 6 bases, the J end lost 6 bases, and 15 bases lay between the germline ends. The CDR3 runs to 13 residues.

Details on this clonotype: This may stem from a read error, because a much larger clone lies one nucleotide away. The rearrangement uses TRBV4-3 and TRBJ1-1; D is undetermined. The CDR3 length is 16 residues. The V gene's germline CDR1 is LGHNA and CDR2 YSLEER. CDR3 region: CASRQERRRKGTEAFF. CDR3 DNA: TGCGCCAGCAGACAAGAAAGAAGGAGAAAAGGGACTGAAGCTTTCTTT.

This clonotype was seen once. The chain employs TRBV7-2 and TRBJ2-7; D not certain. CDR1 SGHTA and CDR2 FQGNSA come from the germline V gene. Trimming stripped 5 bases from V and 0 bases from J, with 8 bases between. CDR3 length equals 13 residues. CDR3 region: CASSPANSYEQYF. For the CDR3, the DNA is TGTGCCAGCAGCCCGGCGAACTCCTACGAGCAGTACTTC.

Comments on this clonotype: This may be a read error, as it is one base from a much larger clone. The chain has TRBV6-5 and TRBJ1-1; D is unresolved. This CDR3 is built from 15 residues. Germline-derived CDR1 and CDR2 are MNHEY and SVGAGI. The CDR3 DNA reads TGTGCCAGCAGTTATAAAGAAAAGACGAACACTAAAGCTTTCTTT. This sequence encodes CASSYKEKTNTKAFF.

The chain employs TRBV20-1 and TRBJ2-7, with a weak D call TRBD2 (5 bases). The CDR3 runs 12 residues. CDR1 is DFQATT and CDR2 is SNEGSKA in the germline V gene (reference sequence). The DNA of the CDR3 is TGCAGCGTTGAGGGCAGCTCCTACGAGCAGTACTTC. Amino acids: CSVEGSSYEQYF.

In this sample, this clonotype turned up many times. V and J are TRBV2 and TRBJ1-4; D gene ambiguous. With 5 bases removed from V and 2 bases from J, the gap between germline ends came to 9 bases. This CDR3 region has 14 residues. The germline CDR1 and CDR2 sequences are SNHLY and FYNNEI. In DNA form, the CDR3 reads TGTGCCAGCAGTAGGGATTGGACTAATGAAAAACTGTTTTTT. This translates into CASSRDWTNEKLFF. The full variable domain, in which reference TRBV2 and TRBJ1-4 provide the parts outside the CDR3, is EPEVTQTPSHQVTQMGQEVILRCVPISNHLYFYWYRQILGQKVEFLVSFYNNEISEKSEIFDDQFSVERPDGSNFTLKIRSTKLEDSAMYFCASSRDWTNEKLFFGSGTQLSVL.

In its sample, this clonotype ranks as medium-sized. The chain employs TRBV10-3 and TRBJ1-5; D remains unclear. The CDR3 has 13 amino acids. The germline CDR1 and CDR2 sequences are ENHRY and SYGVKD. Trimming stripped 0 bases from V and 5 bases from J, with 5 bases between. The CDR3 region has the DNA TGTGCCATCAGTGAGTCGAGGGATCAGCCCCAGCATTTT. Translation gives CAISESRDQPQHF.

The CDR3 sequence is CAISYRGPGNSPLHF. The CDR3, as DNA: TGTGCCATCAGTTACAGGGGGCCAGGAAATTCACCCCTCCACTTT. The chain couples TRBV10-3 to TRBJ1-6, with 9 bases identical to TRBD1. Per germline, CDR1 ENHRY and CDR2 SYGVKD. The V segment lost 5 bases and the J segment 7 bases; nucleotides outside the gene matches: 6. CDR3 length: 15 residues.

The chain joins TRBV15 to TRBJ2-6; the match to TRBD1 covers 8 bases. V dropped 8 bases and J dropped 0; count of bases not matched to a gene: 6. The CDR3 length is 16 residues. The germline V gene has CDR1 LNHNV and CDR2 YYDKDF (reference sequence). In nucleotides, the CDR3 is TGTGCCACCGGGACAGGACGTTACTCTGGGGCCAACGTCCTGACTTTC. Its protein is CATGTGRYSGANVLTF.

Ten or more counts support this clonotype. This chain uses TRBV14 with TRBJ1-4; TRBD1 aligns across 8 bases. Germline CDR1 reads SGHDN; CDR2 reads FVKESK. There are 15 residues in the CDR3. V dropped 4 bases and J dropped 8; count of bases not matched to a gene: 9. The CDR3 nucleotides read TGTGCCAGCAGCCGCCGACAGGGGAATGGAGAAAAACTGTTTTTT. It is translated as CASSRRQGNGEKLFF.

This clonotype has a handful of counts. Compared with germline, one end of the junction differs, possibly owing to a read error. The chain couples TRBV7-2 to TRBJ2-3; 10 bases are a match to TRBD2. Germline V lookup: CDR1 SGHTA, CDR2 FQGNSA. The CDR3 contains 18 residues. CDR3 region: CASSQNYPGLAWGDTQYF. As DNA, the CDR3 is TGCGCCAGCAGCCAAAATTACCCGGGACTAGCGTGGGGAGATACGCAGTATTTT.

This clonotype was seen ten or more times. The V call is TRBV28, the J call TRBJ2-5, with D perhaps given as TRBD1 or TRBD2 (5 bases each). The V end was cut by 2 bases, the J end by 3 bases, with 13 bases between. CDR3 length: 15 residues. Germline CDR1 is MDHEN and CDR2 is SYDVKM. CDR3 loop: CASSLPSVGEETQYF. The CDR3 DNA reads TGTGCCAGCAGTTTACCTAGTGTGGGGGAAGAGACCCAGTACTTC.

This chain joins TRBV7-3 and TRBJ2-3; D not resolved. Trimming cost V 5 bases and J 4 bases, with 13 bases left between them. The CDR3 covers 14 residues. Germline V CDR1 and CDR2: SGHTA, FQGTGA. The CDR3 loop is CASSADWAADTQYF. The CDR3 DNA reads as TGTGCCAGCAGCGCTGACTGGGCGGCAGATACGCAGTATTTT.

The chain has TRBV29-1 and TRBJ2-6; D gene uncertain. V lost 2 bases and J 5 bases, leaving 4 bases between the germline ends. The CDR3 length is 12 residues. Germline assignment: CDR1 SQVTM and CDR2 ANQGSEA. CDR3 sequence reads: CSVETRANVLTF. Here the CDR3 DNA reads TGCAGCGTTGAAACTAGGGCCAACGTCCTGACTTTC.

The V call is TRBV7-2, the J call TRBJ2-2; 10 bases fit TRBD1. CDR1 and CDR2 (germline): SGHTA, FQGNSA. V shed 4 bases and J 6 bases; nucleotides not matched to a gene: 5. The CDR3 runs 15 residues. CDR3 protein: CASSYGQGVAGELFF. The CDR3, as DNA: TGTGCCAGCAGCTACGGACAGGGGGTCGCCGGGGAGCTGTTTTTT. Together with reference TRBV7-2 and TRBJ2-2, the CDR3 gives the full variable domain: GAGVSQSPSNKVTEKGKDVELRCDPISGHTALYWYRQSLGQGLEFLIYFQGNSAPDKSGLPSDRFSAERTGGSVSTLTIQRTQQEDSAVYLCASSYGQGVAGELFFGEGSRLTVL.

The chain couples TRBV5-1 to TRBJ1-3; D not certain. Per germline, CDR1 SGHRS and CDR2 YFSETQ. The V end was cut by 7 bases, the J end by 0 bases, with 14 bases between. This CDR3 comprises 15 residues. Written as DNA, the CDR3 is TGCGCCAGCGGCTCGTCCATGTTCTCTGGAAACACCATATATTTT. Protein: CASGSSMFSGNTIYF.

The chain links TRBV2 to TRBJ2-7, with D tentatively TRBD1 or TRBD2 (5 bases each). The CDR3 spans 14 residues. Trimming took off 5 bases at V and 1 base at J, with 12 bases between the two ends. Germline-derived CDR1 and CDR2 are SNHLY and FYNNEI. CDR3 in DNA: TGTGCCAGCAGTTTCGGGACGCGGTCCTACGAGCAGTACTTC. Protein sequence: CASSFGTRSYEQYF.

The gene calls are TRBV2 and TRBJ2-5, with 8 positions matching TRBD1. CDR3 size: 14 residues. Unmatched junction bases numbered 11, after V lost 5 bases and J lost 9 bases. Germline-derived CDR1 and CDR2 are SNHLY and FYNNEI. CDR3 amino acids: CASSRQGPGQPQYF. In DNA form, the CDR3 reads TGTGCCAGCAGTCGACAGGGGCCGGGTCAGCCCCAGTACTTC.

The chain is built from TRBV7-6 and TRBJ1-1; D unresolved. CDR3 size: 12 residues. V lost 8 bases to trimming and J lost 12 bases, with 19 bases between them. Germline CDR1 and CDR2: SGHVS and FNYEAQ. This CDR3 is CASSVGGAHSFF. CDR3 coding DNA: TGTGCCAGCTCGGTCGGAGGAGCGCATTCTTTCTTT.